This is a list of T cell receptor beta chains from one sample in a study of T cell repertoires in cytomegalovirus infection. These receptors have no identified antigens. TCRdb redid the calling of the reads with MiXCR, one entry per CDR3 protein. The sample lists 650,000 to 900,000 distinct CDR3 sequences; over 25% were seen once. Sequenced material: cultured CD8+ T cells from PBMCs, taken from culture after CMV antigen stimulation. These receptor sequences come from a human donor in good health (CMV status not recorded). Some clones in this sample may be carry-over from other donors' samples. The CDR3 runs from the conserved cysteine through the conserved F or W. The D gene is left open where the match is weak. Size tells how often a clone was seen (once, few, many) or the class of an expanded clone, and some rows leave it out.

d_call: TRBD2
j_call: TRBJ2-1
clone_size: few
v_call: TRBV19
cdr3_aa: CASKAGPRRDEQFF
cdr3_nt: TGTGCCAGTAAAGCGGGGCCCCGGAGAGATGAGCAGTTCTTC

d_call: NA
j_call: TRBJ2-7
clone_size: NA
v_call: TRBV6-5
cdr3_aa: CASSYWASSYEQYF
cdr3_nt: TGTGCCAGCAGTTACTGGGCGAGCTCCTACGAGCAGTACTTC

d_call: NA
j_call: TRBJ1-2
clone_size: NA
v_call: TRBV12-3/TRBV12-4
cdr3_aa: CASSPGSCFYGYTF
cdr3_nt: TGTGCCAGCAGTCCAGGGTCCTGTTTCTATGGCTACACCTTC

d_call: NA
j_call: TRBJ1-2
clone_size: NA
v_call: TRBV15
cdr3_aa: CATSSSHSVNYGYTF
cdr3_nt: TGTGCCACCAGCAGTTCCCATTCTGTTAACTATGGCTACACCTTC

d_call: TRBD2
j_call: TRBJ2-1
clone_size: few
v_call: TRBV7-6
cdr3_aa: CASRRTSGGSPPNNEQFF
cdr3_nt: TGTGCCAGCAGGCGGACTAGCGGGGGGTCCCCCCCAAACAATGAGCAGTTCTTC

d_call: TRBD1
j_call: TRBJ1-5
clone_size: NA
v_call: TRBV7-6
cdr3_aa: CASRRQGADQPQHF
cdr3_nt: TGTGCCAGCAGAAGACAGGGGGCTGATCAGCCCCAGCATTTT

d_call: NA
j_call: TRBJ2-3
clone_size: NA
v_call: TRBV3-1
cdr3_aa: CASSPRGSGLTDTQYF
cdr3_nt: TGTGCCAGCAGCCCAAGGGGGTCAGGGTTAACAGATACGCAGTATTTT

d_call: NA
j_call: TRBJ1-4
clone_size: few
v_call: TRBV12-3/TRBV12-4
cdr3_aa: CASSLQGQLFF
cdr3_nt: TGTGCCAGCAGTTTACAGGGGCAGCTGTTTTTT

d_call: NA
j_call: TRBJ2-3
clone_size: few
v_call: TRBV7-9
cdr3_aa: CASSLVSRLLGSTDTQYF
cdr3_nt: TGTGCCAGCAGCTTAGTGTCACGACTACTAGGGAGCACAGATACGCAGTATTTT

d_call: NA
j_call: TRBJ1-5
clone_size: few
v_call: TRBV27
cdr3_aa: CASSQQLYSNQPQHF
cdr3_nt: TGTGCCAGCAGTCAACAGCTTTATAGCAATCAGCCCCAGCATTTT

d_call: NA
j_call: TRBJ2-3
clone_size: few
v_call: TRBV6-5
cdr3_aa: CASSYITRRLNRTDTQYF
cdr3_nt: TGTGCCAGCAGTTACATTACTAGGAGGTTAAACCGCACAGATACGCAGTATTTT

d_call: NA
j_call: TRBJ2-7
clone_size: NA
v_call: TRBV6-5
cdr3_aa: CASSYDDGSSYEQYF
cdr3_nt: TGTGCCAGCAGTTACGACGACGGGAGCTCCTACGAGCAGTACTTC

d_call: TRBD1
j_call: TRBJ1-5
clone_size: NA
v_call: TRBV20-1
cdr3_aa: CSARSSRDRDVRDQPQHF
cdr3_nt: TGCAGTGCTAGGTCGTCCCGGGACAGGGACGTGAGGGATCAGCCCCAGCATTTT

d_call: TRBD2
j_call: TRBJ2-5
clone_size: NA
v_call: TRBV10-2
cdr3_aa: CASSLADPPGDQYF
cdr3_nt: TGCGCCAGCAGTCTAGCGGACCCGCCGGGGGACCAGTACTTC

d_call: TRBD2
j_call: TRBJ2-3
clone_size: NA
v_call: TRBV2
cdr3_aa: CASIGTSGIHSTDTQYF
cdr3_nt: TGTGCCAGCATCGGGACTAGCGGGATCCATAGCACAGATACGCAGTATTTT

d_call: NA
j_call: TRBJ2-7
clone_size: few
v_call: TRBV4-1
cdr3_aa: CASSQEGPPAGFSYEQYF
cdr3_nt: TGCGCCAGCAGCCAAGAAGGTCCCCCGGCGGGGTTCTCCTACGAGCAGTACTTC

d_call: NA
j_call: TRBJ1-1
clone_size: many
v_call: TRBV19
cdr3_aa: CASSIDGRVGTEAFF
cdr3_nt: TGTGCCAGTAGTATAGACGGCAGGGTGGGCACTGAAGCTTTCTTT

d_call: NA
j_call: TRBJ1-6
clone_size: NA
v_call: TRBV6-2/TRBV6-3
cdr3_aa: CASSYGTYNSPLHF
cdr3_nt: TGTGCCAGCAGCTACGGGACTTATAATTCACCCCTCCACTTT

d_call: TRBD1
j_call: TRBJ1-2
clone_size: few
v_call: TRBV7-9
cdr3_aa: CASSPSLHGQGQGYTF
cdr3_nt: TGTGCCAGCAGCCCTTCCCTACACGGACAGGGCCAAGGCTACACCTTC

d_call: NA
j_call: TRBJ1-6
clone_size: NA
v_call: TRBV6-2/TRBV6-3
cdr3_aa: CASSYSAGARVLPLHF
cdr3_nt: TGTGCCAGCAGTTACTCAGCCGGGGCGAGGGTCCTCCCCCTCCACTTT

d_call: TRBD1
j_call: TRBJ1-2
clone_size: NA
v_call: TRBV27
cdr3_aa: CANRSGGFGYGYTF
cdr3_nt: TGTGCCAACAGATCAGGGGGTTTTGGGTATGGCTACACCTTC

d_call: NA
j_call: TRBJ1-2
clone_size: NA
v_call: TRBV18
cdr3_aa: CASSPTRQDQGLGYTF
cdr3_nt: TGTGCCAGCTCACCAACCCGGCAGGACCAGGGCCTAGGCTACACCTTC

d_call: NA
j_call: TRBJ2-1
clone_size: few
v_call: TRBV27
cdr3_aa: CASKQLGSYNEQFF
cdr3_nt: TGTGCCAGCAAACAGCTGGGGTCCTACAATGAGCAGTTCTTC

d_call: NA
j_call: TRBJ2-3
clone_size: few
v_call: TRBV19
cdr3_aa: CASSMVLFDTDTQYF
cdr3_nt: TGTGCCAGTAGTATGGTGCTTTTTGACACAGATACGCAGTATTTT

d_call: TRBD1
j_call: TRBJ1-5
clone_size: NA
v_call: TRBV12-3/TRBV12-4
cdr3_aa: CASSIEGAQPQHF
cdr3_nt: TGTGCCAGCAGTATCGAGGGGGCTCAGCCCCAGCATTTT

d_call: NA
j_call: TRBJ1-6
clone_size: many
v_call: TRBV7-6
cdr3_aa: CASSLDDRGMGNSPLHF
cdr3_nt: TGTGCCAGCAGCTTAGATGATCGTGGGATGGGAAATTCACCCCTCCACTTT

d_call: NA
j_call: TRBJ1-2
clone_size: NA
v_call: TRBV7-9
cdr3_aa: CASSRTADGYAF
cdr3_nt: TGTGCCAGCAGCCGGACAGCCGATGGCTACGCCTTC

d_call: TRBD1
j_call: TRBJ2-2
clone_size: NA
v_call: TRBV4-1
cdr3_aa: CASSQDEQGYGGELFF
cdr3_nt: TGCGCCAGCAGCCAAGATGAACAGGGGTACGGCGGGGAGCTGTTTTTT

d_call: NA
j_call: TRBJ2-5
clone_size: NA
v_call: TRBV7-4
cdr3_aa: CASSPPLDRQETQYF
cdr3_nt: TGTGCCAGCAGCCCCCCGCTGGACAGACAAGAGACCCAGTACTTC

d_call: NA
j_call: TRBJ1-5
clone_size: few
v_call: TRBV6-6
cdr3_aa: CASSYLDSNQPQHF
cdr3_nt: TGTGCCAGCAGTTACCTGGATAGCAATCAGCCCCAGCATTTT

d_call: TRBD1
j_call: TRBJ2-3
clone_size: few
v_call: TRBV18
cdr3_aa: CASSESRDSSTDTQYF
cdr3_nt: TGTGCCAGCTCGGAGAGCCGGGACAGCAGCACAGATACGCAGTATTTT

d_call: TRBD1
j_call: TRBJ1-4
clone_size: NA
v_call: TRBV28
cdr3_aa: CASSIPRRQGIETNEKLFF
cdr3_nt: TGTGCCAGCAGTATACCAAGGAGACAGGGTATTGAGACTAATGAAAAACTGTTTTTT

d_call: TRBD1
j_call: TRBJ1-1
clone_size: NA
v_call: TRBV20-1
cdr3_aa: CSARPGRGPVKTFF
cdr3_nt: TGCAGTGCTAGACCGGGTAGGGGGCCGGTGAAAACTTTCTTT

d_call: NA
j_call: TRBJ2-1
clone_size: few
v_call: TRBV7-3
cdr3_aa: CASSLEGTLIYEQFF
cdr3_nt: TGTGCCAGCAGCCTGGAGGGGACTCTGATTTATGAGCAGTTCTTC

d_call: NA
j_call: TRBJ1-2
clone_size: few
v_call: TRBV29-1
cdr3_aa: CSVSRGRVANYGYTF
cdr3_nt: TGCAGCGTCTCCCGTGGGAGGGTAGCTAACTATGGCTACACCTTC

d_call: TRBD1
j_call: TRBJ2-2
clone_size: few
v_call: TRBV29-1
cdr3_aa: CSVNRGAGELFF
cdr3_nt: TGCAGCGTCAACAGGGGGGCCGGGGAGCTGTTTTTT

d_call: TRBD1
j_call: TRBJ2-3
clone_size: NA
v_call: TRBV24-1
cdr3_aa: CATSDYDRGPDTQYF
cdr3_nt: TGTGCCACCAGTGACTACGACAGGGGGCCAGATACGCAGTATTTT

d_call: NA
j_call: TRBJ1-2
clone_size: NA
v_call: TRBV9
cdr3_aa: CASSGAGTFSGYTF
cdr3_nt: TGTGCCAGCAGCGGAGCCGGGACCTTTTCTGGCTACACCTTC

d_call: NA
j_call: TRBJ2-1
clone_size: NA
v_call: TRBV5-6
cdr3_aa: CASSGGLENPRYNEQFF
cdr3_nt: TGTGCCAGTAGCGGTGGGTTGGAGAACCCCCGATACAATGAGCAGTTCTTC

d_call: TRBD1
j_call: TRBJ1-2
clone_size: few
v_call: TRBV13
cdr3_aa: CASSLSTGGYHGYTF
cdr3_nt: TGTGCCAGCAGCTTATCGACAGGGGGCTACCATGGCTACACCTTC

d_call: NA
j_call: TRBJ2-1
clone_size: few
v_call: TRBV9
cdr3_aa: CASTLQGSSYNEQFF
cdr3_nt: TGTGCCAGCACCTTACAGGGATCCTCCTACAATGAGCAGTTCTTC